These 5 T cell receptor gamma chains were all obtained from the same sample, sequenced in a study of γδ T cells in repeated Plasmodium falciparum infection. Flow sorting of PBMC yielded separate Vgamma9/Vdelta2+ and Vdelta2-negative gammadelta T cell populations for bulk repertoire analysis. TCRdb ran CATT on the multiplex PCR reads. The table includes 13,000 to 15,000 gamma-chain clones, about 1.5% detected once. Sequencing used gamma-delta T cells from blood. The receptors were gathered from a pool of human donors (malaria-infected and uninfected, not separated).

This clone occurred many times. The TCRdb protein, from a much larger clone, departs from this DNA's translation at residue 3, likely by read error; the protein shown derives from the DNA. CDR3 residues: CASWEGSSDWIKTF. The DNA for the CDR3 is TGTGCCTCGTGGGAGGGGAGTAGTGATTGGATCAAGACGTTT. This chain connects TRGV9 to TRGJP2. CDR3 length equals 14 residues. From germline, CDR1 is GITISATS and CDR2 ISYDGTV (reference sequence).

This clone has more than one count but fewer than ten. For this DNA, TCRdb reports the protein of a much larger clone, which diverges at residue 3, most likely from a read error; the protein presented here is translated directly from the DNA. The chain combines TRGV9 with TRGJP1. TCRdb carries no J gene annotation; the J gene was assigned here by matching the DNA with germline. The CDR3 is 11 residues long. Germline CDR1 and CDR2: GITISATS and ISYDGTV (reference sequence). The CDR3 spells CASWETGFKIF. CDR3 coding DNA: TGTGCCTCGTGGGAGACAGGGTTCAAGATATTT.

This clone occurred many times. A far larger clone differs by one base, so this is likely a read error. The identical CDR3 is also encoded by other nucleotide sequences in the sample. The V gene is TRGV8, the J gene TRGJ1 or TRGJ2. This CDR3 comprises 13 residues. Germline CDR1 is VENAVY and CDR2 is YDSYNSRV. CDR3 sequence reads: CATWDRRRYKKLF. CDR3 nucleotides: TGTGCCACCTGGGATAGGCGACGTTATAAGAAGCTCTTT.

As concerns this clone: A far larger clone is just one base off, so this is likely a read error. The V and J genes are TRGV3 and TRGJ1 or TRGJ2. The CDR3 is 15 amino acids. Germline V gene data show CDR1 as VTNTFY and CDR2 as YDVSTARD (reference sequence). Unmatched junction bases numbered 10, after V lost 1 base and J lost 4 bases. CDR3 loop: CATWDRRARYYKKLF. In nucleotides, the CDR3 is TGTGCCACCTGGGACAGACGTGCGAGATATTATAAGAAACTCTTT.

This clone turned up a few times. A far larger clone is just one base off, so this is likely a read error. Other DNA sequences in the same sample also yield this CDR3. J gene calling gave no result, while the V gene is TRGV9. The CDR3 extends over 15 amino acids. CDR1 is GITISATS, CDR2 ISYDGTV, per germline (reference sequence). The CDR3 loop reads CALWDRPQDYYKKLF. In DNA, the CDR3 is TGTGCCTTGTGGGATAGACCGCAGGATTATTATAAGAAGCTCTTT.